These 7 T cell receptor beta chains were sequenced from one sample in a study of CD8 T cells in Susac syndrome. After extraction with the RNeasy kit, about 0.45 to 1 ug of the RNA was reverse transcribed using random hexamers. A single record per CDR3 protein comes from TCRdb applying MiXCR to the immunoSEQ multiplex PCR reads. The sample holds about 250,000 distinct CDR3 sequences, around 93% seen once. The sample consisted of CD4+ T cells from PBMCs. The receptors come from a human donor with multiple sclerosis.

The chain recombines TRBV10-3 with TRBJ2-7; either TRBD1 or TRBD2 may fit D (5 bases each). V was shortened by 7 bases and J by 6 bases, with 19 bases between the two germline ends. The CDR3 is made up of 14 amino acids. The germline V gene encodes CDR1 ENHRY and CDR2 SYGVKD. CDR3 nucleotides: TGTGCCATCACCCGGGACCAAGGGCCCGGCGAGCAGTACTTC. It encodes CAITRDQGPGEQYF.

CDR3 residues: CSARDRGGRVYSYNEQFF. The CDR3 DNA reads as TGCAGTGCTAGAGATCGCGGCGGACGAGTCTACTCCTACAATGAGCAGTTCTTC. The chain recombines TRBV20-1 with TRBJ2-1, with D hard to call. CDR3 length: 18 residues. The V end lost 0 bases, the J end lost 0 bases, and 18 bases lay between the germline ends. The V gene's germline CDR1 is DFQATT and CDR2 SNEGSKA (reference sequence).

In this sample, this clonotype turned up once. The gene calls are TRBV5-1 and TRBJ2-3; D uncertain. CDR3 length: 14 residues. Germline CDR1 is SGHRS and CDR2 is YFSETQ. Trimming stripped 2 bases from V and 0 bases from J, with 7 bases between. CDR3 sequence: CASSLQQSTDTQYF. Here the CDR3 DNA reads TGCGCCAGCAGCTTACAGCAAAGCACAGATACGCAGTATTTT.

This clonotype has just one count. V usage is TRBV20-1 and J usage is TRBJ1-5; TRBD1 might be the D (5 bases). In germline, CDR1 is DFQATT, CDR2 SNEGSKA (reference sequence). There are 14 residues in the CDR3. The ends were cut back, 2 bases at V and 0 bases at J, with 8 bases in the middle. The CDR3 bases are TGCAGTGCTAGAAGGGGCTCTAGCAATCAGCCCCAGCATTTT. Translated, it gives CSARRGSSNQPQHF.

The chain employs TRBV3-1 and TRBJ1-2; TRBD1 is a possible D gene (5 bases). Germline loops: CDR1 LGHDT, CDR2 YNNKEL (reference sequence). Trimming removed 4 bases at V and 11 bases at J, with 17 bases between. The CDR3 extends over 13 amino acids. CDR3: CASSPPGTVLYTF. The CDR3 nucleotides are TGTGCCAGCAGCCCCCCTGGGACTGTCTTATACACCTTC.

This clonotype was found once. The chain links TRBV30 to TRBJ1-5, with 11 bases aligning to TRBD1. The CDR3 sequence is 14 residues long. J gave up 6 bases and V 3 bases, and 4 bases lay outside the gene matches. Germline V gives CDR1 GTSNPN, CDR2 SVGIG (reference sequence). This chain's CDR3 is CAWSPGTGGQPQHF. CDR3 bases: TGTGCCTGGAGCCCCGGGACAGGGGGTCAGCCCCAGCATTTT.

V is TRBV29-1 and J is TRBJ2-7; D remains unclear. Germline CDR1 and CDR2: SQVTM and ANQGSEA. This CDR3 spans 11 amino acids. V was trimmed by 3 bases and J by 2 bases, leaving 5 bases between them. CDR3 nucleotide sequence: TGCAGCGTTGAGACAACCTACGAGCAGTACTTC. It translates to CSVETTYEQYF.